This T cell receptor beta chain is from a study of a mutant IDH1 vaccine in newly diagnosed glioma. Study details: Once 4-6 weeks had passed after radiotherapy alone, vaccination started, or it started with temozolomide cycles.

The method was immunoSEQ multiplex PCR; TCRdb's version includes in-frame clones alone and lacks a portion of them. The sample shows 45,000 to 55,000 clones, about 81% of them seen only once. In the case of this clone: The antigen remains undetermined.

Germline assignment: CDR1 MNHNS and CDR2 SASEGT. After removal of 3 bases from V and 5 bases from J, the junction contained 7 bases not matched to a gene. This CDR3 contains 16 residues. Findings and caveats of the study: Detectable vaccine-induced immune responses arose in over 90% of patients. Seemingly, pseudoprogression had no relation to changes in the top peripheral T cell clonotypes.

Time point described: week 47, end of study. In every dose of vaccine, 300 ug of mutant IDH1 20-mer peptide was given alongside topical imiquimod. Newly diagnosed WHO grade 3 or 4 IDH1-mutant, ATRX-lost astrocytomas were identified in the donors. The source is a woman aged 25 to 39 with glioma. Some clones in this sample may be carry-over from other donors' samples. Sequences were derived from PBMCs, sampled from a glioma patient whose treatment included an IDH1 peptide vaccine. V gene TRBV6-1 combines with J gene TRBJ1-2; 12 nucleotides align to TRBD1. In DNA, the CDR3 is TGTGCCAGCAGTGAGAAGGGGACAGGGGGCGGTTATGGCTACACCTTC. Amino acids: CASSEKGTGGGYGYTF.